The clone carrying this TCR beta chain was seen just once. Losses at the gene ends were 1 base for V and 1 base for J; bases not matched to a gene: 4. Germline CDR1 is SGHAT and CDR2 is FQNNGV. CDR3 length: 16 amino acids. Under the authors' procedure: It was from reference gene primer amplification that nucleated cell counts were estimated. Using immunoSEQ multiplex PCR, the repertoire was profiled, and TCRdb retains in-frame clones only, with some absent. That table gives V, J and clone size, and the DNA gave D and trimming. The sample has about 240,000 clones; about 83% are singletons. The sample is drawn from a study of blood T cell repertoires in COVID-19. In the study overall: Samples representing acute and convalescent COVID-19 were sourced from the United States, Italy and Spain. Sources were T cells, B-cell-depleted T cells, or PBMCs; the material itself was cDNA or gDNA.

The chain has TRBV11-2 and TRBJ2-5, with 9 bases aligning to TRBD2. The sample was peripheral blood. This receptor was identified in a human donor in a cohort sampled during active COVID-19. CDR3 sequence: CASSLVGGGVQETQYF. CDR3 DNA: TGTGCCAGCAGCTTAGTGGGCGGGGGGGTCCAAGAGACCCAGTACTTC. Looking up the rest from reference TRBV11-2 and TRBJ2-5 gives the full variable domain: EAGVAQSPRYKIIEKRQSVAFWCNPISGHATLYWYQQILGQGPKLLIQFQNNGVVDDSQLPKDRFSAERLKGVDSTLKIQPAKLEDSAVYLCASSLVGGGVQETQYFGPGTRLLVL.